This paragraph covers one TCR beta chain sequence. Its antigen is not known. Method: immunoSEQ multiplex PCR; TCRdb's copy keeps in-frame clones and lacks some. The data hold some 120,000 clones, with roughly 94% observed a single time. The data are from a study of siplizumab effects on memory and regulatory T cells. General observations from the study: The average Treg-derived proportion among mappable alloreactive CD4+ clones was 65% to 75% with siplizumab versus about 30% in controls.

Germline loops: CDR1 SEHNR, CDR2 FQNEAQ (reference sequence). The CDR3 consists of 15 residues. V lost 3 bases, J lost 7 bases, and 18 bases lay in between. Material: non-Treg CD4+ T cells sorted from blood. This sequence joins TRBV7-9 and TRBJ1-2; no definite D call. This TCR came from a human donor in good health. The CDR3 bases are TGTGCCAGCAGCTTCCCCGGCACCTCCATCGGTGGCTACACCTTC. Protein product: CASSFPGTSIGGYTF.